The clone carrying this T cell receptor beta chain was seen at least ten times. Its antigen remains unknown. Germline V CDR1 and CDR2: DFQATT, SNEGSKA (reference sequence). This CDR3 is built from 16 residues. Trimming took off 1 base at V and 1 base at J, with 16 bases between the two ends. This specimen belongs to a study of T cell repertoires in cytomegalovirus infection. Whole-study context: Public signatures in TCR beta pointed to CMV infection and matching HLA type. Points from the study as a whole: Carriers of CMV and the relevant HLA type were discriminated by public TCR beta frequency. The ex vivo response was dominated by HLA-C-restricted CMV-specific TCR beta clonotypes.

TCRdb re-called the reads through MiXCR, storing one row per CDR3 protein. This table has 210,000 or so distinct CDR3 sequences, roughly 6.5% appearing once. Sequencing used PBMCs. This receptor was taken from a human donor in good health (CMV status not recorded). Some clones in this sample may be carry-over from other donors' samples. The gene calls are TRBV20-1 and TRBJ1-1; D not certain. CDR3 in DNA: TGCAGTGCTAGAGGTGACCCCCGGCCGACGAACACTGAAGCTTTCTTT. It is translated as CSARGDPRPTNTEAFF.